A single sample is the source of the 27 T cell receptor beta chains below, sequenced in a study of blood T cell repertoires in COVID-19. Sequencing used immunoSEQ multiplex PCR; TCRdb keeps in-frame clones, though not all of them. Of 230,000 or so clones listed, more than 70% were seen once; the top ten hold 2% to 3%. The sequencing sample was made of PBMCs or T cells enriched from blood (not recorded which). The receptors were gathered from a middle-aged woman with acute COVID-19.

This clone was seen a handful of times. This sequence joins TRBV4-1 and TRBJ1-3; tentatively, D is TRBD1 (6 bases). Trimming cost V 1 base and J 4 bases, with 14 bases left between them. This CDR3 spans 16 amino acids. Looked up from germline, CDR1 is MGHRA and CDR2 is YSYEKL. This CDR3 reads CASSQGTGWRGNTIYF. In nucleotides, the CDR3 is TGCGCCAGCAGCCAAGGCACAGGGTGGAGAGGAAACACCATATATTTT.

The chain carries TRBV7-2 and TRBJ2-5; a weak D match, TRBD2 (5 bases). From germline, CDR1 is SGHTA and CDR2 FQGNSA. This CDR3 contains 12 residues. Trimming took 7 bases from V and 3 from J, leaving 9 bases between them. The CDR3 DNA sequence: TGTGCCAGCACGGAGGTAGAAGAGACCCAGTACTTC. Translating gives CASTEVEETQYF. Full variable domain (rest looked up from reference TRBV7-2 and TRBJ2-5): GAGVSQSPSNKVTEKGKDVELRCDPISGHTALYWYRQSLGQGLEFLIYFQGNSAPDKSGLPSDRFSAERTGGSVSTLTIQRTQQEDSAVYLCASTEVEETQYFGPGTRLLVL.

V usage is TRBV2 and J usage is TRBJ1-1, with D possibly matching TRBD1 (5 bases). V was clipped by 7 bases and J by 6 bases, with 18 bases between them. This CDR3 region has 14 residues. CDR1 and CDR2 (germline): SNHLY, FYNNEI. The CDR3 here is CASIFKQDIPEAFF. CDR3 DNA sequence: TGTGCCAGCATTTTCAAGCAGGACATACCTGAAGCTTTCTTT.

The genes are TRBV23-1 and TRBJ2-3, with 9 bases identical to TRBD2. TRBV23-1 is noted as an ORF with a role that remains uncertain. This CDR3 spans 20 amino acids. V lost 4 bases and J lost 6; bases outside the gene matches: 23. CDR3 protein: CASSRVGSGERLAVGDTQYF. The CDR3 DNA reads as TGCGCCAGCAGTCGGGTCGGGTCAGGGGAAAGACTAGCGGTGGGGGATACGCAGTATTTT.

V gene TRBV6-2 or TRBV6-3 combines with J gene TRBJ2-7; D is unclear. The CDR3 totals 16 residues. Germline V gene sequence: CDR1 MNHEY, CDR2 SVGEGT. V lost 5 bases, J lost 6 bases, and 23 bases lay in between. CDR3: CASSRVGLPRWLEQYF. In DNA form, the CDR3 reads TGTGCCAGCAGTCGGGTTGGCCTCCCACGATGGCTCGAGCAGTACTTC.

The chain links TRBV6-6 to TRBJ1-3; D gene uncertain. The CDR3 runs to 13 residues. Germline V CDR1 and CDR2: MNHNY, SVGAGI (reference sequence). Between the trimmed V and J ends, which lost 5 bases and 0 bases, there was a span of 5 bases. The CDR3 region has the DNA TGTGCCAGCAGTCTAGACTCTGGAAACACCATATATTTT. It specifies CASSLDSGNTIYF.

The chain couples TRBV15 to TRBJ1-3, with 7 bases aligning to TRBD1. The CDR3 has 16 residues. V was clipped by 2 bases and J by 4 bases; unmatched bases: 8. CDR1 is LNHNV, CDR2 YYDKDF, per germline (reference sequence). The CDR3 sequence is CATSRTDRAEGNTIYF. Here the CDR3 DNA reads TGTGCCACCAGCAGAACCGACAGGGCCGAAGGAAACACCATATATTTT.

The gene calls are TRBV3-1 (or the pseudogene TRBV3-2) and TRBJ2-1; the match to TRBD2 covers 10 bases. This CDR3 has 17 amino acids. Germline values: CDR1 LGHDT, CDR2 YNNKEL (reference sequence). Germline trimming cut 4 bases from V and 3 bases from J; bases unmatched to any gene: 9. This CDR3 is CASSPPRRLAGYNEQFF. CDR3 sequence (DNA): TGTGCCAGCAGCCCCCCAAGAAGACTAGCGGGCTACAATGAGCAGTTCTTC.

In its sample, this clone was seen once. This rearrangement joins TRBV6-2 or TRBV6-3 to TRBJ2-7, with D possibly being TRBD1 (6 bases). The CDR3 spans 11 residues. Germline V gene data show CDR1 as MNHEY and CDR2 as SVGEGT. V shed 6 bases and J shed 12 bases, with 15 bases lying between them. DNA of the CDR3: TGTGCCAGCAGCGCTGACAGGTGGCGGTACTTC. Encoded protein: CASSADRWRYF.

The chain combines TRBV25-1 with TRBJ2-3, with TRBD1 identical over 9 bases. Germline lookup yields CDR1 MGHDK and CDR2 SYGVNS. The J segment lost 3 bases and the V segment lost 3 bases, leaving 4 bases of the junction unmatched. CDR3 length equals 15 residues. The DNA of the CDR3 is TGTGCCAGCAGTGATAGACAGGGGGTTACAGATACGCAGTATTTT. It specifies CASSDRQGVTDTQYF.

This chain connects TRBV5-1 to TRBJ2-3; D is ambiguous. The germline V and J ends were trimmed by 2 bases and 2 bases, with 15 bases remaining between them. The CDR3 runs to 16 residues. Germline loops: CDR1 SGHRS, CDR2 YFSETQ. The CDR3 region is CASSLDTRRPTDTQYF. CDR3 DNA: TGCGCCAGCAGCTTAGACACACGACGACCCACAGATACGCAGTATTTT.

The rearrangement uses TRBV24-1 and TRBJ1-4, with 10 bases identical to TRBD1. Germline trimming cut 2 bases from V and 8 bases from J; bases unmatched to any gene: 4. The CDR3 totals 15 residues. CDR1 and CDR2 (germline): KGHDR, SFDVKD. In DNA form, the CDR3 reads TGTGCCACCAGTGATTCTCGGACAGGGGGGGAAAAACTGTTTTTT. Its translation is CATSDSRTGGEKLFF.

The V gene is TRBV5-1, the J gene TRBJ2-3; D gene unclear. The germline V gene has CDR1 SGHRS and CDR2 YFSETQ. The CDR3 spans 16 residues. Trimming pared 2 bases from V and 0 bases from J, leaving 13 bases between. Written as DNA, the CDR3 is TGCGCCAGCAGCTTAGCTCAGGTCCCTAGCACAGATACGCAGTATTTT. Amino acid sequence: CASSLAQVPSTDTQYF.

The chain uses TRBV11-2 and TRBJ2-1; the match to TRBD2 covers 7 bases. CDR3 length: 16 amino acids. The germline V gene has CDR1 SGHAT and CDR2 FQNNGV. V lost 1 base, J lost 4 bases, and 7 bases stayed unmatched. For the CDR3, the DNA is TGTGCCAGCAGCTTAGGGGCCGGCGGGGGTTACAATGAGCAGTTCTTC. Amino acids: CASSLGAGGGYNEQFF. Supplemented by reference TRBV11-2 and TRBJ2-1, the full variable domain reads EAGVAQSPRYKIIEKRQSVAFWCNPISGHATLYWYQQILGQGPKLLIQFQNNGVVDDSQLPKDRFSAERLKGVDSTLKIQPAKLEDSAVYLCASSLGAGGGYNEQFFGPGTRLTVL.

The CDR3 sequence is CASSEGDRNNEKLFF. The CDR3 DNA reads TGTGCCAGCAGTGAAGGGGACAGGAATAATGAAAAACTGTTTTTT. The chain couples TRBV6-1 to TRBJ1-4, with 8 bases fitting TRBD1. This CDR3 comprises 15 residues. Losses at the gene ends were 1 base for V and 4 bases for J; bases not matched to a gene: 2. Germline CDR1 reads MNHNS; CDR2 reads SASEGT.

This chain joins TRBV5-1 and TRBJ1-1; perhaps TRBD1 as D (6 bases). V was cut by 1 base and J by 5 bases, with 15 bases left in between. The CDR3 has 15 amino acids. Germline V gives CDR1 SGHRS, CDR2 YFSETQ. As DNA, the CDR3 is TGCGCCAGCAGCTTGTTTATACAGGGTTGGACTGAAGCTTTCTTT. This encodes CASSLFIQGWTEAFF. Using reference TRBV5-1 and TRBJ1-1 for the parts outside the CDR3, the full variable domain is KAGVTQTPRYLIKTRGQQVTLSCSPISGHRSVSWYQQTPGQGLQFLFEYFSETQRNKGNFPGRFSGRQFSNSRSEMNVSTLELGDSALYLCASSLFIQGWTEAFFGQGTRLTVV.

This chain connects TRBV10-3 to TRBJ1-1, with 8 bases fitting TRBD1. The CDR3 is 15 amino acids. CDR1 and CDR2 (germline): ENHRY, SYGVKD. The V segment lost 7 bases and the J segment 2 bases; nucleotides outside the gene matches: 9. CDR3 protein: CAIKGRGLDNTEAFF. The CDR3 region has the DNA TGTGCCATCAAAGGCAGGGGGCTCGATAACACTGAAGCTTTCTTT.

J is TRBJ2-2 and V is TRBV24-1; D unclear. Germline CDR1 and CDR2: KGHDR and SFDVKD. This CDR3 spans 14 amino acids. Trimming removed 0 bases from V and 8 bases from J, with 9 bases in between. CDR3 in DNA: TGTGCCACCAGTGATTTGCAATCCAGGGGGGAGCTGTTTTTT. This sequence encodes CATSDLQSRGELFF.

The gene calls are TRBV15 and TRBJ1-4; 7 bases are shared with TRBD1. Per the germline V gene, CDR1 is LNHNV and CDR2 is YYDKDF (reference sequence). V was pared by 8 bases and J by 4 bases, with 1 base of the junction left unmatched. The CDR3 is 12 amino acids. The CDR3 reads CATQGGNEKLFF. Here the CDR3 DNA reads TGTGCCACCCAGGGGGGTAATGAAAAACTGTTTTTT.

V is TRBV6-2 or TRBV6-3 and J is TRBJ2-2; TRBD1 might be the D (6 bases). This CDR3 has 11 amino acids. Per the germline V gene, CDR1 is MNHEY and CDR2 is SVGEGT. Trimming took off 4 bases at V and 10 bases at J, with 7 bases between the two ends. The CDR3 loop reads CASSWDMELFF. CDR3 nucleotides: TGTGCCAGCAGTTGGGACATGGAGCTGTTTTTT.

The DNA of the CDR3 is TGTGCCAGCAGCCCACTCCCCACGCAGTATTTT. Amino acid sequence: CASSPLPTQYF. J is TRBJ2-3 and V is TRBV7-8; no firm D call. The CDR3 is 11 residues long. The germline CDR1 and CDR2 sequences are SGHVS and FQNEAQ. V lost 5 bases, J lost 9 bases, and 9 bases lay in between.

The V and J genes are TRBV29-1 and TRBJ2-1; 9 nucleotides line up with TRBD2. V lost 3 bases to trimming and J lost 8 bases; unmatched junction nucleotides: 2. CDR3 length: 12 residues. Germline CDR1 reads SQVTM; CDR2 reads ANQGSEA. The CDR3 nucleotides are TGCAGCGTTGAGGGACTAGCCTATGAGCAGTTCTTC. Protein: CSVEGLAYEQFF.

This clone was seen a handful of times. This rearrangement joins TRBV5-1 to TRBJ2-7; no firm D call. Germline assignment: CDR1 SGHRS and CDR2 YFSETQ. The CDR3 length is 13 residues. Trimming removed 0 bases at V and 2 bases at J, with 6 bases between. CDR3 in amino acids: CASSLVPAYEQYF. The CDR3 DNA is TGCGCCAGCAGCTTGGTCCCTGCCTACGAGCAGTACTTC.

The chain uses TRBV7-9 and TRBJ2-5; D is possibly TRBD2 (6 bases). Trimming removed 3 bases from V and 2 bases from J, with 16 bases in between. CDR1 and CDR2 (germline): SEHNR, FQNEAQ (reference sequence). The CDR3 totals 16 residues. The CDR3 sequence: CASSFGDAGQQETQYF. In DNA form, the CDR3 reads TGTGCCAGCAGCTTCGGGGACGCGGGGCAGCAAGAGACCCAGTACTTC.

The chain couples TRBV4-3 to TRBJ1-1, with TRBD1 identical over 9 bases. V gave up 1 base and J gave up 0 bases; unmatched junction bases: 3. Germline V gene lookup returns CDR1 LGHNA and CDR2 YSLEER. The CDR3 runs 16 residues. The CDR3 nucleotides are TGCGCCAGCAGCCAAGTATACAGGGGGCTGAACACTGAAGCTTTCTTT. The encoded protein is CASSQVYRGLNTEAFF.

This sequence joins TRBV7-8 and TRBJ1-2, with 7 bases aligning to TRBD1. V trimming: 2 bases; J trimming: 2 bases; junction bases outside the gene matches: 2. Germline-derived CDR1 and CDR2 are SGHVS and FQNEAQ. The length of the CDR3 is 14 residues. The DNA of the CDR3 is TGTGCCAGCAGCTTAAGCAGGGGGAACTATGGCTACACCTTC. Its translation: CASSLSRGNYGYTF. Supplemented by reference TRBV7-8 and TRBJ1-2, the full variable domain reads GAGVSQSPRYKVAKRGQDVALRCDPISGHVSLFWYQQALGQGPEFLTYFQNEAQLDKSGLPSDRFFAERPEGSVSTLKIQRTQQEDSAVYLCASSLSRGNYGYTFGSGTRLTVV.

The chain links TRBV2 to TRBJ2-2, with no clear D. The CDR3 has 13 residues. Germline values: CDR1 SNHLY, CDR2 FYNNEI. The V and J ends lost 0 bases and 9 bases respectively, with 8 bases between them. CDR3 sequence (DNA): TGTGCCAGCAGTGAAGCGGCAGGTTGGGAGCTGTTTTTT. Its protein product is CASSEAAGWELFF.